This T cell receptor (beta chain) comes out of a study of T-cell memory formation after mild COVID-19. A few counts support this clonotype. The CDR3 has 16 amino acids. Trimming took 3 bases from V and 2 from J, leaving 16 bases between them. Looked up from germline, CDR1 is SGHTA and CDR2 is FQGTGA. TCRdb independently ran MiXCR on the 5' RACE reads; one entry per CDR3 protein. Found here are 500,000 to 600,000 distinct CDR3 sequences, under 20% of them singletons; the top ten hold around 12%. What was sequenced was PBMCs or a T cell subset sorted from them (not recorded which). This TCR derives from an adult woman who had mild COVID-19 (a few samples of this study predate the infection). Cell type and time point are not known. The rearrangement uses TRBV7-3 and TRBJ2-5, with D possibly TRBD1 on 6 matching bases. This CDR3 is CASSLGNHGQQETQYF. As DNA, the CDR3 is TGTGCCAGCAGCTTGGGGAACCACGGACAGCAAGAGACCCAGTACTTC.